The 5 T cell receptor beta chains listed next were all sequenced from one sample in a study of shared T cell receptors in the human thymus. Assay: immunoSEQ multiplex PCR; the TCRdb copy retains only in-frame clones and omits some. The profile shows about 380,000 clones, roughly 94% of them singletons. Sequenced sample: thymocytes. These receptors were obtained from a human donor.

V is TRBV28 and J is TRBJ1-5; no clear D gene. From germline, CDR1 is MDHEN and CDR2 SYDVKM. V was trimmed by 7 bases and J by 5 bases, leaving 15 bases between them. The CDR3 is made up of 14 amino acids. In DNA, the CDR3 is TGTGCCAGCACCGCCGGAGGCAGTTATCAGCCCCAGCATTTT. It specifies CASTAGGSYQPQHF.

The gene calls are TRBV30 and TRBJ1-2, with a weak D call TRBD1 (6 bases). V lost 4 bases to trimming and J lost 8 bases, with 14 bases between them. Germline V lookup: CDR1 GTSNPN, CDR2 SVGIG (reference sequence). This CDR3 comprises 12 residues. CDR3: CAWTVGGGGYTF. In DNA form, the CDR3 reads TGTGCCTGGACGGTCGGGGGGGGCGGCTACACCTTC. The full variable domain, rest sourced from reference TRBV30 and TRBJ1-2, is SQTIHQWPATLVQPVGSPLSLECTVEGTSNPNLYWYRQAAGRGLQLLFYSVGIGQISSEVPQNLSASRPQDRQFILSSKKLLLSDSGFYLCAWTVGGGGYTFGSGTRLTVV.

This clone was counted a single time. The rearrangement joins TRBV30 to TRBJ2-1; either TRBD1 or TRBD2 may fit D (5 bases each). The CDR3 has 19 amino acids. The germline CDR1 and CDR2 sequences are GTSNPN and SVGIG (reference sequence). V was clipped by 4 bases and J by 0 bases, with 25 bases between them. CDR3 loop: CAWTPSGTPTRSSYNEQFF. The DNA for the CDR3 is TGTGCCTGGACCCCGTCTGGGACGCCTACAAGGAGCTCCTACAATGAGCAGTTCTTC.

The gene calls are TRBV15 and TRBJ2-3; 9 bases are a match to TRBD1. CDR3 length: 20 amino acids. The V and J ends lost 3 bases and 0 bases, in that order; junction bases with no gene match: 16. The germline V gene has CDR1 LNHNV and CDR2 YYDKDF (reference sequence). This CDR3 is CATSSLTGGGRRSSTDTQYF. DNA for the CDR3: TGTGCCACCAGCAGCCTCACAGGGGGCGGGAGAAGATCTAGCACAGATACGCAGTATTTT. The variable domain in full, completed from reference TRBV15 and TRBJ2-3, reads DAMVIQNPRYQVTQFGKPVTLSCSQTLNHNVMYWYQQKSSQAPKLLFHYYDKDFNNEADTPDNFQSRRPNTSFCFLDIRSPGLGDTAMYLCATSSLTGGGRRSSTDTQYFGPGTRLTVL.

The gene calls are TRBV27 and TRBJ1-4; 9 nucleotides line up with TRBD1. Germline trimming cut 4 bases from V and 3 bases from J; bases unmatched to any gene: 9. The CDR3 is 17 amino acids. The germline gives CDR1 MNHEY, CDR2 SMNVEV (reference sequence). CDR3 amino acids: CASSSLDRGGANEKLFF. For the CDR3, the DNA is TGTGCCAGCAGTTCCTTGGACAGGGGTGGAGCTAATGAAAAACTGTTTTTT.